What follows describes a single TCR beta chain. Its specificity is not known. This sample is drawn from a study of regulatory T cells in long-lasting Graves disease. About the study: The criterion for persistent Graves' disease was over 5 years of antithyroid drugs with positive TSH receptor antibodies.

The TCR beta library used iRepertoire HTBI primers with Arm-PCR amplification of CDR3. In TCRdb, the multiplex PCR reads were re-called with MiXCR into one record per CDR3 protein. The sample has some 330,000 distinct CDR3 sequences; approximately 23% are singletons. Regarding the study as a whole: There was favoring of TRBV28, TRBJ1-2 and TRBJ2-5 in persistent disease. Whereas more than 950 public clonotypes were shared by new patients, persistent patients shared more, at roughly 3,000. Thyroid tissue was not studied; only peripheral blood was.

Trimming left V 3 bases short and J 4 bases short, with 15 bases between. Germline CDR1 is SGHAT and CDR2 is FQNNGV. The CDR3 sequence is 15 residues long. Time point specified: persistent/refractory GD, antithyroid drugs over 5 years with positive TRAb. Extracted PBMC RNA gave rise to the TCR library. The chain combines TRBV11-2 with TRBJ2-5; D not certain. The starting material was peripheral blood mononuclear cells (PBMCs), obtained when the disease was refractory, from a patient treated with antithyroid drugs. The receptor was derived from a woman aged 40 to 50 with Graves disease. In DNA, the CDR3 is TGTGCCAGCAGCTTGGGCGTAGGTGGGGTAGAGACCCAGTACTTC. Protein: CASSLGVGGVETQYF.